A selection of T cell receptor beta chains follows, all from one sample in a study of blood T cell repertoires in COVID-19. Sequenced by immunoSEQ multiplex PCR; TCRdb stores in-frame clones only, minus some. Among 330,000 or so clones listed, more than 75% were seen once. Sequencing was carried out using PBMCs or T cells enriched from blood (not recorded which). The receptors were gathered from a woman aged 30 to 39 who had recovered from COVID-19. The CDR3 runs from the conserved cysteine through the conserved F or W. The D gene is left open where the match is weak. Clone sizes are given selectively: once, few, many, or a class where the clone is expanded.

- TRBJ2-3 TRBV7-2 - CASSFPFGEADTQYF TGTGCCAGCAGCTTTCCATTCGGGGAGGCAGATACGCAGTATTTT
- TRBJ2-7 TRBV11-2 - CASSLDRGNWGEQYF TGTGCCAGCAGCTTAGATCGGGGGAACTGGGGCGAGCAGTACTTC
- TRBJ2-7 TRBV19 - CASSITVSYEQYF TGTGCCAGTAGTATTACGGTTTCCTACGAGCAGTACTTC
few TRBJ2-3 TRBV6-5 - CASNYGRQADTQYF TGTGCCAGCAATTACGGCCGTCAGGCAGATACGCAGTATTTT
- TRBJ1-2 TRBV28 - CASSWQMRGFYGYTF TGTGCCAGCAGTTGGCAGATGCGGGGTTTCTATGGCTACACCTTC
once TRBJ2-1 TRBV27 - CASISDSYNEQFF TGTGCCAGCATCTCGGACAGTTACAATGAGCAGTTCTTC
once TRBJ2-3 TRBV12-3/TRBV12-4 - CASGSGGTDTQYF TGTGCCAGCGGATCGGGGGGCACAGATACGCAGTATTTT
- TRBJ1-1 TRBV20-1 - CSASARGKANTEAFF TGCAGTGCTAGTGCCAGGGGAAAGGCGAACACTGAAGCTTTCTTT
- TRBJ1-6 TRBV6-6 TRBD1 CASSRWTGRISNSPLHF TGTGCCAGCAGTCGATGGACAGGGCGAATTTCAAATTCACCCCTCCACTTT
- TRBJ1-1 TRBV5-1 TRBD1 CASGAGTGLGNTEAFF TGCGCCAGCGGCGCCGGGACAGGGCTCGGGAACACTGAAGCTTTCTTT
- TRBJ1-1 TRBV5-1 - CASSFSGDTEAFF TGCGCCAGCAGCTTTTCGGGGGACACTGAAGCTTTCTTT
- TRBJ1-2 TRBV28 - CASRKGLNYGYTF TGTGCCAGCAGAAAGGGACTGAACTATGGCTACACCTTC
- TRBJ2-5 TRBV9 TRBD2 CASSVGTSEKETQYF TGTGCCAGCAGCGTAGGTACTAGCGAAAAAGAGACCCAGTACTTC
- TRBJ1-3 TRBV12-5 TRBD1 CASVTDRGDPGNTIYF TGTGCTAGTGTCACGGACAGGGGGGACCCTGGAAACACCATATATTTT
- TRBJ1-2 TRBV6-1 - CASSEAPGYGYTF TGTGCCAGCAGTGAAGCGCCCGGGTATGGCTACACCTTC
- TRBJ2-1 TRBV11-3 TRBD2 CASSPGTSGGAYNEQFF TGTGCCAGCAGCCCCGGGACTAGCGGGGGGGCGTACAATGAGCAGTTCTTC
- TRBJ2-7 TRBV5-1 TRBD1 CASSFDRGPYEQYF TGCGCCAGCAGCTTCGACAGGGGCCCCTACGAGCAGTACTTC
- TRBJ1-2 TRBV6-4 - CASSGGGQTHGYTF TGTGCCAGCAGTGGGGGCGGCCAGACACATGGCTACACCTTC
- TRBJ2-7 TRBV7-8 TRBD2 CASSSRLAGGYEQYF TGTGCCAGCAGCAGTAGACTAGCGGGAGGGTACGAGCAGTACTTC
- TRBJ2-5 TRBV6-5 TRBD1 CASRGTAQETQYF TGTGCCAGCAGGGGGACAGCCCAAGAGACCCAGTACTTC
- TRBJ1-1 TRBV28 - CASSYGLGNTEAFF TGTGCCAGCAGTTATGGGCTGGGGAACACTGAAGCTTTCTTT
- TRBJ1-2 TRBV5-1 TRBD1 CASSWTGYGYTF TGCGCCAGCAGCTGGACAGGATATGGCTACACCTTC